These 22 T cell receptor beta chains were all obtained from the same sample, sequenced in a study of shared clonotypes between healthy human individuals. Assay used: immunoSEQ multiplex PCR; TCRdb lists only in-frame clones, some missing. The repertoire holds around 1 million clones, with about 80% as singletons. The sample comprised memory CD4+ T cells sorted from blood. Regarding subset: CD45RA-negative fraction. All receptors come from a man between 18 and 35 years old in good health.

The rearrangement uses TRBV10-3 and TRBJ2-1, with a possible D match to TRBD1 (6 bases). In germline, CDR1 is ENHRY, CDR2 SYGVKD. This CDR3 is 15 amino acids long. V was clipped by 0 bases and J by 2 bases, with 8 bases between them. This CDR3 is CAISESGGTYNEQFF. CDR3 bases: TGTGCCATCAGTGAGTCTGGGGGCACCTACAATGAGCAGTTCTTC.

The chain uses TRBV4-3 and TRBJ2-3, with TRBD1 matching over 7 bases. The length of the CDR3 is 14 residues. Looked up from germline, CDR1 is LGHNA and CDR2 is YSLEER. The V and J ends lost 9 bases and 2 bases, in that order; junction bases with no gene match: 8. CDR3 sequence: CASSRDSNTDTQYF. DNA of the CDR3: TGCGCCAGTTCAAGGGACAGTAACACAGATACGCAGTATTTT.

Here the CDR3 reads CAISESEGIGQPQHF. The CDR3, as DNA: TGTGCCATCAGTGAGTCGGAGGGGATAGGTCAGCCCCAGCATTTT. V is TRBV10-3 and J is TRBJ1-5, with a tentative D call TRBD1 (5 bases). With 0 bases removed from V and 6 bases from J, the gap between germline ends came to 12 bases. Germline V CDR1 and CDR2: ENHRY, SYGVKD. This CDR3 has 15 amino acids.

The chain is built from TRBV5-1 and TRBJ1-2; 7 nucleotides line up with TRBD1. The CDR3 is made up of 16 amino acids. Losses at the gene ends were 0 bases for V and 7 bases for J; bases not matched to a gene: 12. The germline V gene encodes CDR1 SGHRS and CDR2 YFSETQ. The CDR3 nucleotides are TGCGCCAGCAGCTTGGGCTCGACAGGGACCTATGGTGGCTACACCTTC. It encodes CASSLGSTGTYGGYTF.

This clone was found once. The rearrangement joins TRBV6-1 to TRBJ1-4; 10 bases line up with TRBD1. This CDR3 has 15 amino acids. V was pared by 2 bases and J by 7 bases, with 4 bases of the junction left unmatched. Germline CDR1 reads MNHNS; CDR2 reads SASEGT. CDR3 DNA sequence: TGTGCCAGCAGTGAAAGACAGGGGGCGGGTGAAAAACTGTTTTTT. Amino acid sequence: CASSERQGAGEKLFF.

CDR3 loop: CASRDGKNYEQYF. The CDR3 coding sequence is TGTGCCAGCAGGGATGGGAAAAACTACGAGCAGTACTTC. The chain recombines TRBV25-1 with TRBJ2-7; D is uncertain. Germline V gene sequence: CDR1 MGHDK, CDR2 SYGVNS. The V gene lost 6 bases and the J gene lost 3 bases, with 12 bases spanning the gap. CDR3 length equals 13 residues.

For the CDR3, the DNA is TGTGCCTGGAAGCCCGGGGGCCCTATAAGAGTCGAGCAGTACTTC. It yields the protein CAWKPGGPIRVEQYF. The chain links TRBV30 to TRBJ2-7; the D call may be TRBD1 or TRBD2 (6 bases each). V was trimmed by 4 bases and J by 6 bases, leaving 22 bases between them. CDR3 length: 15 amino acids. The germline gives CDR1 GTSNPN, CDR2 SVGIG (reference sequence).

The V and J genes are TRBV6-1 and TRBJ2-6; a possible D gene is TRBD2 (6 bases). V lost 2 bases to trimming and J lost 0 bases, with 14 bases between them. The CDR3 consists of 18 residues. CDR1 is MNHNS, CDR2 SASEGT, per germline. CDR3 amino acids: CASSETGRRTSGANVLTF. DNA of the CDR3: TGTGCCAGCAGTGAAACGGGGAGGAGGACCTCTGGGGCCAACGTCCTGACTTTC.

The chain carries TRBV6-6 and TRBJ2-7; 8 bases map to TRBD1. The CDR3 is 15 amino acids. With V trimmed by 5 bases and J by 1 base, 7 bases remained unmatched. Per the germline V gene, CDR1 is MNHNY and CDR2 is SVGAGI (reference sequence). In nucleotides, the CDR3 is TGTGCCAGCAGTAAACCGGGACAGGTATCCTACGAGCAGTACTTC. It specifies CASSKPGQVSYEQYF.

The chain joins TRBV18 to TRBJ1-1; tentatively, D is TRBD1 (5 bases). Trimming left V 5 bases short and J 5 bases short, with 15 bases between. The CDR3 has 14 residues. Per germline, CDR1 KGHSH and CDR2 LQKENI. The CDR3 DNA is TGTGCCAGCTCAGCAACAGGCCCCGGGACTGAAGCTTTCTTT. Its translation: CASSATGPGTEAFF.

The rearrangement joins TRBV10-2 to TRBJ2-1; the match to TRBD2 covers 9 bases. Per germline, CDR1 WSHSY and CDR2 SAAADI. Unmatched junction bases numbered 17, after V lost 4 bases and J lost 10 bases. This CDR3 has 17 amino acids. The CDR3 region has the DNA TGCGCCAGCAGTGCCGTGAGAGGTAGCGGGAGAATTGGCGAGCAGTTCTTC. It encodes CASSAVRGSGRIGEQFF.

The chain has TRBV6-5 and TRBJ1-6; a possible D gene is TRBD1 (5 bases). The V gene lost 7 bases and the J gene lost 6 bases, with 16 bases spanning the gap. Germline V gene lookup returns CDR1 MNHEY and CDR2 SVGAGI. The CDR3 runs to 15 residues. CDR3 amino acids: CASTYRDGVNSPLHF. CDR3 nucleotides: TGTGCCAGCACATACCGGGACGGCGTTAATTCACCCCTCCACTTT.

J is TRBJ2-5 and V is TRBV28, with D tentatively TRBD1 or TRBD2 (5 bases each). Near its end, the DNA agrees better with TRBJ2-7, so the J call may be wrong. This CDR3 is 15 amino acids long. The germline V gene encodes CDR1 MDHEN and CDR2 SYDVKM. CDR3 DNA: TGTGCCAGCAGTTGGGGTGGGGGAAGCAGGAACGAGCAGTACTTC. Protein: CASSWGGGSRNEQYF.

The rearrangement uses TRBV6-5 and TRBJ1-2, with TRBD1 matching over 12 bases. This CDR3 has 14 residues. Germline V gene sequence: CDR1 MNHEY, CDR2 SVGAGI. V gave up 5 bases and J gave up 6 bases; unmatched junction bases: 4. The DNA for the CDR3 is TGTGCCAGCAGTCGGGGACAGGGGGCTGATGGCTACACCTTC. Translating it yields CASSRGQGADGYTF.

The J gene is TRBJ1-1, the V gene TRBV18; tentatively, D is TRBD1 (5 bases). The CDR3 is 12 amino acids. Germline CDR1 is KGHSH and CDR2 is LQKENI. Trimming removed 4 bases at V and 7 bases at J, with 10 bases between. The CDR3 bases are TGTGCCAGCTCACAGGGGTTTGGTGAAGCTTTCTTT. This gives the protein CASSQGFGEAFF. The full variable domain, its missing parts supplied by reference TRBV18 and TRBJ1-1, is NAGVMQNPRHLVRRRGQEARLRCSPMKGHSHVYWYRQLPEEGLKFMVYLQKENIIDESGMPKERFSAEFPKEGPSILRIQQVVRGDSAAYFCASSQGFGEAFFGQGTRLTVV.

The DNA of the CDR3 is TGTGCCACCAGCAGAGAAGACAGGGTCCCCAAACAGCCCCAGCATTTT. Translation gives CATSREDRVPKQPQHF. The V gene is TRBV15, the J gene TRBJ1-5; 7 bases agree with TRBD1. The J segment lost 7 bases and the V segment lost 0 bases, leaving 9 bases of the junction unmatched. Germline CDR1 is LNHNV and CDR2 is YYDKDF (reference sequence). This CDR3 region has 16 residues.

The genes are TRBV5-4 and TRBJ2-7, with 10 nucleotides matching TRBD1. With 6 bases clipped from V and 2 bases from J, the junction kept 5 bases outside the gene matches. Germline V CDR1 and CDR2: SGHNT, YYREEE (reference sequence). The CDR3 consists of 14 residues. CDR3 region: CASTRDRGPYEQYF. The CDR3 nucleotides read TGTGCCAGCACCCGGGACAGGGGCCCCTACGAGCAGTACTTC.

The DNA of the CDR3 is TGTGCCAGCAGCGAGTATAAGGCACTAGCGGATGAAAAACTGTTTTTT. As protein: CASSEYKALADEKLFF. V gene TRBV9 combines with J gene TRBJ1-4; D is unresolved. The germline V gene has CDR1 SGDLS and CDR2 YYNGEE. V was clipped by 3 bases and J by 6 bases, with 18 bases between them. The CDR3 covers 16 residues.

In regard to this clone: Other DNA sequences of this sample code for an identical CDR3. V usage is TRBV9 and J usage is TRBJ2-1; TRBD1 matches at 9 bases. V trimming: 4 bases; J trimming: 3 bases; junction bases outside the gene matches: 2. From germline, CDR1 is SGDLS and CDR2 YYNGEE. The CDR3 has 14 amino acids. CDR3: CASSPGQGYNEQFF. The CDR3 nucleotides are TGTGCCAGCAGCCCGGGACAGGGCTACAATGAGCAGTTCTTC.

Note on this clone: This likely came from a read error, as a far larger clone is one base away. V usage is TRBV11-2 and J usage is TRBJ2-7; the D is unclear. Germline loops: CDR1 SGHAT, CDR2 FQNNGV. This CDR3 is 11 amino acids long. With 4 bases removed from V and 3 bases from J, the gap between germline ends came to 4 bases. CDR3 amino acids: CASSSNYEQYF. CDR3 DNA sequence: TGTGCCAGCAGCTCCAACTACGAGCAGTACTTC.

This chain uses TRBV15 with TRBJ1-5; D is unclear. This CDR3 spans 17 amino acids. CDR1 LNHNV and CDR2 YYDKDF come from the germline V gene (reference sequence). The V end was cut by 0 bases, the J end by 0 bases, with 12 bases between. Here the CDR3 reads CATSRDGQVNSNQPQHF. Here the CDR3 DNA reads TGTGCCACCAGCAGAGATGGGCAGGTCAATAGCAATCAGCCCCAGCATTTT.

V gene TRBV5-1 combines with J gene TRBJ1-1; D not certain. Germline V gives CDR1 SGHRS, CDR2 YFSETQ. V lost 1 base and J 4 bases, leaving 14 bases between the germline ends. CDR3 length: 15 amino acids. DNA for the CDR3: TGCGCCAGCAGCTTGACCCCCGGGGATCGCACTGAAGCTTTCTTT. Translating it yields CASSLTPGDRTEAFF. Looking up the rest from reference TRBV5-1 and TRBJ1-1 gives the full variable domain: KAGVTQTPRYLIKTRGQQVTLSCSPISGHRSVSWYQQTPGQGLQFLFEYFSETQRNKGNFPGRFSGRQFSNSRSEMNVSTLELGDSALYLCASSLTPGDRTEAFFGQGTRLTVV.